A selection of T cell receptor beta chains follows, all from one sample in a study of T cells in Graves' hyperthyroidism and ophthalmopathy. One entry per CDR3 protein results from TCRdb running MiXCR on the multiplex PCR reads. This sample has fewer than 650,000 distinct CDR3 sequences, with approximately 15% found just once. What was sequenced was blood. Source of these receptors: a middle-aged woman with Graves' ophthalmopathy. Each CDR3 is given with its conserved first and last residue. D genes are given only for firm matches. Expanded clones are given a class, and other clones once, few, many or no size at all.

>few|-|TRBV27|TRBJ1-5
TGTGCCAGCAGTTTATCGGTGGCCCAGCCCCAGCATTTT
CASSLSVAQPQHF
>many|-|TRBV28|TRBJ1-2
TGTGCCAGCAGTTTCCGAGGGCCGTCCCATGGCTACACCTTC
CASSFRGPSHGYTF
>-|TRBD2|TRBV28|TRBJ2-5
TGTGCCAGCAGTTTCCCCTATGGAGCGGGAGATTCTGCGGGGGAGACCCAGTACTTC
CASSFPYGAGDSAGETQYF
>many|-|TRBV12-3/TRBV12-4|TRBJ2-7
TGTGCCAGCAGTTTAGGGGTCCTTTCCTACGAGCAGTACTTC
CASSLGVLSYEQYF
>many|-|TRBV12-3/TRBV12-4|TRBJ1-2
TGTGCCAGCAGGTACAGGGCTGTATATGGCTACACCTTC
CASRYRAVYGYTF
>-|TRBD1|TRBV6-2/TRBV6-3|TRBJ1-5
TGTGCCAGCAGACCGGGACAGGGGACATTACGCCACAATCAGCCCCAGCATTTT
CASRPGQGTLRHNQPQHF
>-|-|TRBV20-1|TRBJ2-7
TGCAGTGCTAGAGATCCGGGGACATCAATGGGGGAGCAGTACTTC
CSARDPGTSMGEQYF
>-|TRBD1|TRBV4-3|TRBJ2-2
TGCGCCAGCAGCCAAGATCTCGGACAGGGGTCCGGGGAGCTGTTTTTT
CASSQDLGQGSGELFF
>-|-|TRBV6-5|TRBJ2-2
TGTGCCAGCAGTCTACTAAGGGGATCGACCGGGGAGCTGTTTTTT
CASSLLRGSTGELFF
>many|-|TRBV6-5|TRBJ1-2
TGTGCCAGCAGCACGAGCCTTACGTTTAGCTACACCTTC
CASSTSLTFSYTF
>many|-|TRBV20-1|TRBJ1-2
TGCAGTGCTAGACCAGGGATGAAGTATGGCTACACCTTC
CSARPGMKYGYTF
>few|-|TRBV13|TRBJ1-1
TGTGCCAGCAGCTTATGGGGCAGGGGAGACACTGAAGCTTTCTTT
CASSLWGRGDTEAFF
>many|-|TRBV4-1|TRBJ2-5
TGCGCCAGCAGCCAAGACTGGCGGGATGTTAAGGAGACCCAGTACTTC
CASSQDWRDVKETQYF
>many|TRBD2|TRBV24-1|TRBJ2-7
TGTGCCACCAGTGATGGGACTAACTACGAGCAGTACTTC
CATSDGTNYEQYF
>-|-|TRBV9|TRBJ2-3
TGTGCCAGCAGCCCCGGTCAGCTCGCAGATACGCAGTATTTT
CASSPGQLADTQYF
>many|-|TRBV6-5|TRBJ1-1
TGTGCCAGCAGTTACATGCGTTTTGCTGAAGCTTTCTTT
CASSYMRFAEAFF
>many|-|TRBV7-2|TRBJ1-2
TGTGCCAGCAGCCCTAACAGGCCTAATCTCTATGGCTACACCTTC
CASSPNRPNLYGYTF
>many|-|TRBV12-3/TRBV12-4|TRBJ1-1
TGTGCCAGCAGTCGGTTGACCAGGGAAGCTTTCTTT
CASSRLTREAFF
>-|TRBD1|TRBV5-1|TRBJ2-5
TGCGCCAGCAGCTTACAGGGGGCCCCCCAAGAGACCCAGTACTTC
CASSLQGAPQETQYF
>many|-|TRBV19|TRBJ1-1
TGTGCCAGTAGCCCAGGCAGCCGGAACACTGAAGCTTTCTTT
CASSPGSRNTEAFF
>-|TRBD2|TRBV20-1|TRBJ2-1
TGCAGTGCCCAGACTAGCGGGAGGTCGACCTACAATGAGCAGTTCTTC
CSAQTSGRSTYNEQFF
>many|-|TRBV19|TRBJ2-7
TGTGCCAGTAGTATGCTAGCCGGTTACGAGCAGTACTTC
CASSMLAGYEQYF
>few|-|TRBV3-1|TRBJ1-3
TGTGCCAGCAGCCGGTCGTCAGGAGGCTCTGGAAACACCATATATTTT
CASSRSSGGSGNTIYF
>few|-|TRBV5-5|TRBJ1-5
TGTGCCAGCAGCTTAGGGCCCGGGGGCGGCAATCAGCCCCAGCATTTT
CASSLGPGGGNQPQHF